This TCR beta chain is from a study of T cell responses to AZD1222 COVID-19 vaccine. The study's findings and limits: Mostly white British, mostly female donors; authors suggested clonal diversity may be underestimated. Repertoires were collected only later (after the peak T cell response had occurred).

This clone was observed a single time. Its specificity is unknown. Generated by immunoSEQ multiplex PCR, the TCRdb table keeps only in-frame clones and is missing some. The sample has under 200,000 clones, 90% to 95% seen once. The sample here was peripheral blood, taken on day 0 of AZD1222 vaccination. This clonotype originated in an adult in good health.

The CDR3 region has the DNA TGTGCCAGCAGTTCCACCGGGACATCCTACAATGAGCAGTTCTTC. Protein product: CASSSTGTSYNEQFF. This chain uses TRBV27 with TRBJ2-1; a possible D gene is TRBD1 (6 bases). V gave up 4 bases and J gave up 1 base, with 11 bases separating them. Germline CDR1 is MNHEY and CDR2 is SMNVEV (reference sequence). The CDR3 consists of 15 residues.